Presented here are 18 T cell receptor beta chains from one specimen sequenced in a study of cytomegalovirus exposure and HLA in healthy donors. This table comes from immunoSEQ multiplex PCR, and its TCRdb copy is limited to in-frame clones, with some not included. Of about 120,000 clones listed, approximately 88% are singletons. The sequencing sample was made of PBMCs. The source of these receptors is a woman aged 30 to 39 in good health and CMV-seropositive.

This clone was counted once. The J gene is TRBJ2-5, the V gene TRBV9; tentative D call: TRBD1 (5 bases). Per the germline V gene, CDR1 is SGDLS and CDR2 is YYNGEE. The ends were cut back, 4 bases at V and 2 bases at J, with 18 bases in the middle. This CDR3 region has 16 residues. The CDR3, as DNA: TGTGCCAGCAGCCCGTCTGGAGACAGCCCTCAAGAGACCCAGTACTTC. Its protein is CASSPSGDSPQETQYF.

The rearrangement links TRBV30 to TRBJ1-5, with 7 bases fitting TRBD1. The CDR3 runs to 13 residues. Germline CDR1 is GTSNPN and CDR2 is SVGIG (reference sequence). Trimming cost V 3 bases and J 4 bases; bases outside gene matches: 3. This CDR3 is CAWRAGGNQPQHF. As DNA, the CDR3 is TGTGCCTGGAGGGCAGGGGGGAATCAGCCCCAGCATTTT.

The genes are TRBV6-1 and TRBJ2-7; 7 bases fit TRBD2. The junction had 9 bases not matched to a gene; V was cut back by 2 bases and J by 5 bases. CDR3 length equals 15 residues. Germline values: CDR1 MNHNS, CDR2 SASEGT. The CDR3 reads CASSESPAGYHEQYF. CDR3 DNA sequence: TGTGCCAGCAGTGAAAGTCCAGCGGGATACCACGAGCAGTACTTC.

V usage is TRBV12-1 and J usage is TRBJ1-2; TRBD1 is the table's D call and was not checked against the DNA. TRBV12-1 is noted as a pseudogene. This CDR3 has 14 amino acids. CDR3 coding DNA: TGTGCCAGCAGCTCTCAGACAGATCTTACCTGCTACACCTTC. This gives the protein CASSSQTDLTCYTF.

This chain joins TRBV29-1 and TRBJ2-5; maybe TRBD1 (5 bases). The CDR3 extends over 13 amino acids. Trimming took off 6 bases at V and 5 bases at J, with 16 bases between the two ends. CDR1 and CDR2 (germline): SQVTM, ANQGSEA. The CDR3 bases are TGCAGCGTCGCGCAGGGCAGGGTTGAGACCCAGTACTTC. This encodes CSVAQGRVETQYF.

The chain joins TRBV10-3 to TRBJ2-7; D remains unclear. Trimming took 4 bases from V and 2 from J, leaving 12 bases between them. The length of the CDR3 is 14 residues. Germline assignment: CDR1 ENHRY and CDR2 SYGVKD. CDR3 DNA: TGTGCCATCAGTGTTCCTGACTCCACCTACGAGCAGTACTTC. Its protein product is CAISVPDSTYEQYF.

V usage is TRBV11-2 and J usage is TRBJ2-1, with 8 bases fitting TRBD2. The CDR3 runs 14 residues. Losses at the gene ends were 5 bases for V and 3 bases for J; bases not matched to a gene: 3. CDR1 SGHAT and CDR2 FQNNGV come from the germline V gene. CDR3 region: CASSTLADYNEQFF. The CDR3, as DNA: TGTGCCAGCAGCACACTAGCGGACTACAATGAGCAGTTCTTC.

This rearrangement joins TRBV5-3 to TRBJ1-1, with a weak D call TRBD1 (6 bases). TRBV5-3 is an ORF for which the function is uncertain. The CDR3 runs to 13 residues. The V end lost 7 bases, the J end lost 7 bases, and 17 bases lay between the germline ends. DNA of the CDR3: TGTGCCAGAGCCCTGGGGGCTAGGCGTGAAGCTTTCTTT. Translated: CARALGARREAFF.

This chain uses TRBV28 with TRBJ2-2; TRBD1 matches at 8 bases. CDR3 length: 15 residues. Trimming removed 3 bases from V and 6 bases from J; junction bases left unmatched: 6. Germline CDR1 reads MDHEN; CDR2 reads SYDVKM. The CDR3 reads CASSFRTGKAGELFF. As DNA, the CDR3 is TGTGCCAGCAGTTTCCGGACAGGGAAGGCCGGGGAGCTGTTTTTT.

The rearrangement links TRBV4-1 to TRBJ2-5; 9 nucleotides align to TRBD2. CDR1 is MGHRA, CDR2 YSYEKL, per germline. V trimming: 1 base; J trimming: 9 bases; junction bases outside the gene matches: 9. The CDR3 is 15 amino acids. This CDR3 reads CASSQASGVPSAQYF. The CDR3 nucleotides read TGCGCCAGCAGCCAAGCTAGCGGGGTCCCGTCGGCCCAGTACTTC.

The chain is built from TRBV19 and TRBJ2-1, with 7 bases aligning to TRBD1. The CDR3 extends over 15 amino acids. V dropped 4 bases and J dropped 2; count of bases not matched to a gene: 5. Per the germline V gene, CDR1 is LNHDA and CDR2 is SQIVND (reference sequence). CDR3 amino acids: CASSKSGGTYNEQFF. CDR3 bases: TGTGCCAGTAGTAAGTCAGGGGGTACCTACAATGAGCAGTTCTTC.

The V and J genes are TRBV11-2 and TRBJ1-2, with TRBD1 identical over 7 bases. The CDR3 contains 15 residues. V shed 6 bases, J shed 0 bases, and the junction held 7 bases outside the gene matches. Germline-derived CDR1 and CDR2 are SGHAT and FQNNGV. The CDR3 DNA is TGTGCCAGCAGTCATTACAGGGGAGCTAACTATGGCTACACCTTC. It encodes CASSHYRGANYGYTF.

The chain is built from TRBV9 and TRBJ2-2, with 13 bases identical to TRBD2. Losses at the gene ends were 4 bases for V and 5 bases for J; bases not matched to a gene: 5. The CDR3 is 16 amino acids. Germline loops: CDR1 SGDLS, CDR2 YYNGEE. CDR3 residues: CASSPRTSGSTGELFF. The CDR3 DNA is TGTGCCAGCAGCCCACGGACTAGCGGGAGTACCGGGGAGCTGTTTTTT.

V usage is TRBV19 and J usage is TRBJ2-7; weak D call: TRBD1 (6 bases). The CDR3 has 16 amino acids. V was clipped by 2 bases and J by 1 base, with 15 bases between them. Per the germline V gene, CDR1 is LNHDA and CDR2 is SQIVND (reference sequence). CDR3 amino acids: CASSISGIDRSYEQYF. The CDR3 DNA sequence: TGTGCCAGTAGTATATCGGGAATTGACAGGTCCTACGAGCAGTACTTC.

The chain couples TRBV7-9 to TRBJ2-5; 7 positions agree with TRBD2. V lost 5 bases to trimming and J lost 1 base; unmatched junction nucleotides: 7. The CDR3 has 15 amino acids. Germline V lookup: CDR1 SEHNR, CDR2 FQNEAQ (reference sequence). The CDR3 loop is CASSLATSLQETQYF. The CDR3, as DNA: TGTGCCAGCAGCCTTGCGACTAGCCTCCAAGAGACCCAGTACTTC.

This clone appeared a single time. The chain joins TRBV9 to TRBJ1-1; TRBD1 agrees at 7 bases. The CDR3 covers 14 residues. V lost 3 bases, J lost 4 bases, and 6 bases stayed unmatched. The germline V gene encodes CDR1 SGDLS and CDR2 YYNGEE. The CDR3 DNA reads TGTGCCAGCAGCGGCGGACAGGTCGGCACTGAAGCTTTCTTT. It encodes CASSGGQVGTEAFF.

The gene calls are TRBV28 and TRBJ1-2; no reliable D call. V dropped 2 bases and J dropped 2 bases, with 12 bases sitting between them. The germline gives CDR1 MDHEN, CDR2 SYDVKM. The CDR3 consists of 15 residues. This CDR3 reads CASSLAPPENYGYTF. In DNA form, the CDR3 reads TGTGCCAGCAGTTTAGCCCCACCTGAGAACTATGGCTACACCTTC.

Only one count was recorded for this clone. This chain joins TRBV25-1 and TRBJ2-5, with 10 bases lining up with TRBD1. Germline CDR1 is MGHDK and CDR2 is SYGVNS. The CDR3 contains 15 residues. The ends lost 2 bases at V and 0 bases at J; junction bases unmatched: 0. CDR3 in amino acids: CASSEGTGDQETQYF. The DNA for the CDR3 is TGTGCCAGCAGTGAAGGGACAGGGGACCAAGAGACCCAGTACTTC.